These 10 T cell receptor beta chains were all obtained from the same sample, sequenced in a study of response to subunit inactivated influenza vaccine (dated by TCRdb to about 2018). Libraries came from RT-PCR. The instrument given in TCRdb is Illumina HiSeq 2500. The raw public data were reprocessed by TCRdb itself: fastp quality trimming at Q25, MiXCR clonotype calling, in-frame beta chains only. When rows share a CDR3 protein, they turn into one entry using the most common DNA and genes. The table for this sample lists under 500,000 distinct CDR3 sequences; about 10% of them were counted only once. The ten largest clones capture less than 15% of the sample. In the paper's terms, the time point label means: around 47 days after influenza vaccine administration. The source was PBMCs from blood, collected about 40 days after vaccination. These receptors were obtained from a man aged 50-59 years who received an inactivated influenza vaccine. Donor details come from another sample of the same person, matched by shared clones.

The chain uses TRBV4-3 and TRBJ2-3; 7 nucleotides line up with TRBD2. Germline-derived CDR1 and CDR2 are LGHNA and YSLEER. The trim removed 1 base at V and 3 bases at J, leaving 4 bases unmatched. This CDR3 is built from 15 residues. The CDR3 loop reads CASSQVRGGTDTQYF. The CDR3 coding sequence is TGCGCCAGCAGCCAAGTTCGGGGAGGGACAGATACGCAGTATTTT.

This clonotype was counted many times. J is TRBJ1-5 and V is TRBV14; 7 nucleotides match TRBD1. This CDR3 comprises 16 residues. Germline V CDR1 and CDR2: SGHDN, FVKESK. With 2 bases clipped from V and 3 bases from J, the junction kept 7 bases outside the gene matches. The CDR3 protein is CASSQPGTAPNQPQHF. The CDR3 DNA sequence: TGTGCCAGCAGCCAACCCGGGACAGCTCCCAATCAGCCCCAGCATTTT.

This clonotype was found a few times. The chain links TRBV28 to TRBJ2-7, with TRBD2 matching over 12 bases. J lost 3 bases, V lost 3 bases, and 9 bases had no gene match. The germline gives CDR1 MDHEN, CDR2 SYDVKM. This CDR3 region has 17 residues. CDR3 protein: CASSFLLGTSGYYEQYF. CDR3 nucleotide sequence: TGTGCCAGCAGTTTCCTGTTAGGGACTAGCGGGTACTACGAGCAGTACTTC. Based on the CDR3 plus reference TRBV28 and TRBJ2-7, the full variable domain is DVKVTQSSRYLVKRTGEKVFLECVQDMDHENMFWYRQDPGLGLRLIYFSYDVKMKEKGDIPEGYSVSREKKERFSLILESASTNQTSMYLCASSFLLGTSGYYEQYFGPGTRLTVT.

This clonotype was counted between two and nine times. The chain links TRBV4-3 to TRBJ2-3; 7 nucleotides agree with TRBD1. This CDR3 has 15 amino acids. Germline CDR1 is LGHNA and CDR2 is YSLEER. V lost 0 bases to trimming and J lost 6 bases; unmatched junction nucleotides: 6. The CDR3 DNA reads TGCGCCAGCAGCCAAGACGCGTTGGACAGGGATACGCAGTATTTT. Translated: CASSQDALDRDTQYF.

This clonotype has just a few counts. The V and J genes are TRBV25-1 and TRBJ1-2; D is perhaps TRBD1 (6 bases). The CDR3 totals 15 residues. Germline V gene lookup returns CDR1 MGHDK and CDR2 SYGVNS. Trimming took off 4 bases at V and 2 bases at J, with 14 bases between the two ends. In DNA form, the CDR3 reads TGTGCCAGCAGTGGTCGCGGAGGGGGAAACTATGGCTACACCTTC. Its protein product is CASSGRGGGNYGYTF.

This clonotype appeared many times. CDR3 residues: CSAQTENTEAFF. CDR3 coding DNA: TGCAGTGCTCAGACCGAGAACACTGAAGCTTTCTTT. The V and J genes are TRBV20-1 and TRBJ1-1; D call uncertain. Germline values: CDR1 DFQATT, CDR2 SNEGSKA (reference sequence). Deletions cut 5 bases from V and 1 base from J, with 8 bases between. The CDR3 has 12 residues.

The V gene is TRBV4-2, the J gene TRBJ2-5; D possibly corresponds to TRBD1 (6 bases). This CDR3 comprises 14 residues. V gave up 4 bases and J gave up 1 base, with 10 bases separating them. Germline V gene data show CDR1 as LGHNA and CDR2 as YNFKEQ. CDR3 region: CASSPTGLQETQYF. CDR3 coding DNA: TGTGCCAGCAGCCCGACAGGTCTCCAAGAGACCCAGTACTTC.

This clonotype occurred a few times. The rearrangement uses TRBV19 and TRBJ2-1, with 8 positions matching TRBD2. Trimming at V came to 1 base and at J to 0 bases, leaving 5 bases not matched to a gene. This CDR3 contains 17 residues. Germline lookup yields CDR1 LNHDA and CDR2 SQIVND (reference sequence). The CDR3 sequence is CASSIAGLVASYNEQFF. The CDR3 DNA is TGTGCCAGTAGTATAGCGGGACTAGTAGCCTCCTACAATGAGCAGTTCTTC. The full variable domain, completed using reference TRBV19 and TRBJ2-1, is DGGITQSPKYLFRKEGQNVTLSCEQNLNHDAMYWYRQDPGQGLRLIYYSQIVNDFQKGDIAEGYSVSREKKESFPLTVTSAQKNPTAFYLCASSIAGLVASYNEQFFGPGTRLTVL.

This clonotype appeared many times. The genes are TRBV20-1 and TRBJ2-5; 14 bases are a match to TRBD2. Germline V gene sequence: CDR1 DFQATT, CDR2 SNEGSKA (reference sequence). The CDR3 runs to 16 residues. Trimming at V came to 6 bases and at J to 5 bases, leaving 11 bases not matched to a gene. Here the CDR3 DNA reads TGCAGTGCGACTGGGACTAGCGGGAGAAGGAGGGAGACCCAGTACTTC. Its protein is CSATGTSGRRRETQYF.

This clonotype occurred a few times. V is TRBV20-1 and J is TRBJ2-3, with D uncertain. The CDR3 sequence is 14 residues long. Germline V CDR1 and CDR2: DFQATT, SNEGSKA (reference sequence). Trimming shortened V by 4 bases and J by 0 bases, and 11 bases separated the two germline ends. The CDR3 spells CSAIFAESTDTQYF. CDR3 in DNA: TGCAGTGCTATCTTTGCGGAGAGCACAGATACGCAGTATTTT.